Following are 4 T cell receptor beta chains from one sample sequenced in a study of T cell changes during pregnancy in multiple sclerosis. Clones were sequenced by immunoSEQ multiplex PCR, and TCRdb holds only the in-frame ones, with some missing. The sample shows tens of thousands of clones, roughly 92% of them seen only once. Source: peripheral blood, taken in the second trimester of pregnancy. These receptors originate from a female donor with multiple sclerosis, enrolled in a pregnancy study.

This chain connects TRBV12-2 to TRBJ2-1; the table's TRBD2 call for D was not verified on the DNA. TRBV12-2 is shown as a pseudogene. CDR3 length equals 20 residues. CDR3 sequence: CASRLAGKAGEIRGYNEQFF. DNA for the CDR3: TGTGCAAGTCGCTTAGCTGGAAAGGCGGGAGAGATTCGGGGGTACAATGAGCAGTTCTTC.

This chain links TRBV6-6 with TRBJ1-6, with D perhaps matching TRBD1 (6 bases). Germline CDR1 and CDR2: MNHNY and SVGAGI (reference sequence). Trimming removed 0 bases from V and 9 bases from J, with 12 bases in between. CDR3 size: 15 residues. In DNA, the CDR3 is TGTGCCAGCAGTTACTCGCAGGGGCAGGGTTCACCCCTCCACTTT. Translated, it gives CASSYSQGQGSPLHF.

CDR3 bases: TGCGCCAGCAGCTTGGGCACTAGCGTATACAATGAGCAGTTCTTC. Protein: CASSLGTSVYNEQFF. The chain has TRBV5-1 and TRBJ2-1; 7 bases fit TRBD2. V dropped 0 bases and J dropped 4; count of bases not matched to a gene: 4. Per the germline V gene, CDR1 is SGHRS and CDR2 is YFSETQ. This CDR3 contains 15 residues.

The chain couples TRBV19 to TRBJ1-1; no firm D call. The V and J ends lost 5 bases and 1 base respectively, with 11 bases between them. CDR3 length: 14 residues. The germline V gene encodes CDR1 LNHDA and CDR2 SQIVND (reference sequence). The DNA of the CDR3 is TGTGCCAGTAGTCCGACATCAGGGAACACTGAAGCTTTCTTT. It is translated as CASSPTSGNTEAFF.